This T cell receptor (beta chain) derives from a study of T cells in Graves' hyperthyroidism and ophthalmopathy. What was amplified from RNA transcripts were TCR beta CDR3 regions. Carried out on the TCR CDR3, a first-round RT-PCR used the HTBI primer set. From the multiplex PCR reads, TCRdb called clonotypes with MiXCR, one entry per CDR3 protein. This sample has about 300,000 distinct CDR3 sequences, with about 25% found just once. Germline V gene lookup returns CDR1 DFQATT and CDR2 SNEGSKA (reference sequence). The length of the CDR3 is 16 residues. V was pared by 2 bases and J by 2 bases, with 12 bases of the junction left unmatched.

The sequence came from a man between 40 and 49 years old with Graves' hyperthyroidism that later progressed to Graves' ophthalmopathy. The V gene is TRBV20-1, the J gene TRBJ2-7; TRBD1 aligns across 7 bases. Sequenced sample: blood. CDR3: CSARKIQGTSTYEQYF. The CDR3 bases are TGCAGTGCTAGAAAGATACAGGGGACGTCTACCTACGAGCAGTACTTC.